The clone carrying this TCR beta chain turned up a few times. Its matching antigen is unknown. This sample was included in a study of identical twins. One entry per CDR3 protein results from TCRdb running MiXCR on the 5' RACE reads. The sample comprises hundreds of thousands of distinct CDR3 sequences, about 7% of which are singletons, and roughly 1.5% rests with the top ten. Findings and limits, study-wide: In monozygotic twins, models underestimated the sharing of out-of-frame TCR alpha.

The CDR3 has 15 residues. Germline V CDR1 and CDR2: SGHAT, FQNNGV. J was trimmed by 4 bases and V by 5 bases; bases with no gene match: 9. These data were also filed under a second study, of yellow fever vaccine responses in identical twins. This second study says: Vaccine-induced T cell responses in twins were reportedly observed to appear partly convergent, partly personalized.

This clonotype originated in a woman aged 18-29 years in good health. The V gene is TRBV11-2, the J gene TRBJ2-7; 9 bases are a match to TRBD2. Sample: PBMCs. CDR3 nucleotides: TGTGCCAGCAGCCGAAATAGCGGGAGTGGGTACGAGCAGTACTTC. This gives the protein CASSRNSGSGYEQYF.